This entry describes one T cell receptor (beta chain). The record originates from a study of cytomegalovirus exposure and HLA in healthy donors. 60 Vbeta and 13 Jbeta primers were used in PCR. Clones were sequenced by immunoSEQ multiplex PCR, and TCRdb holds only the in-frame ones, with some missing. There are some 240,000 clones in the sample; nearly 95% occur only once, and approximately 1.5% lies in the top ten. Trimming stripped 2 bases from V and 5 bases from J, with 19 bases between. The CDR3 extends over 16 amino acids. Per the germline V gene, CDR1 is SGHVS and CDR2 is FNYEAQ. This chain joins TRBV7-6 and TRBJ2-7, with D tentatively TRBD1 (5 bases). The origin of this receptor is a girl aged 2-10 years in good health and CMV-seronegative. The sequencing input was PBMCs. The CDR3 loop reads CASSLIGVGLTDEQYF. CDR3 nucleotides: TGTGCCAGCAGCTTAATAGGGGTGGGGTTGACGGACGAGCAGTACTTC. Full variable domain (missing parts from reference TRBV7-6 and TRBJ2-7): GAGVSQSPRYKVTKRGQDVALRCDPISGHVSLYWYRQALGQGPEFLTYFNYEAQQDKSGLPNDRFSAERPEGSISTLTIQRTEQRDSAMYRCASSLIGVGLTDEQYFGPGTRLTVT.